These 22 T cell receptor beta chains originate from one sample sequenced in a study of blood T cell repertoires in COVID-19. Assay used: immunoSEQ multiplex PCR; TCRdb lists only in-frame clones, some missing. The repertoire includes 270,000 or so clones, nearly 90% of them detected once, and about 2.1% sits in the top ten. The sample comprised peripheral blood. The receptor source for this set is a woman aged 55 to 70 with COVID-19, enrolled during active disease.

V is TRBV10-3 and J is TRBJ2-5; TRBD2 matches at 8 bases. The CDR3 length is 13 residues. Per germline, CDR1 ENHRY and CDR2 SYGVKD. The trim removed 6 bases at V and 5 bases at J, leaving 5 bases unmatched. The CDR3 bases are TGTGCCATCAGGGGACTAGGGGGGGAGACCCAGTACTTC. Protein sequence: CAIRGLGGETQYF.

This clone was counted once. The V and J genes are TRBV9 and TRBJ1-2; 9 bases are a match to TRBD1. The germline V gene has CDR1 SGDLS and CDR2 YYNGEE. The J segment lost 2 bases and the V segment lost 4 bases, leaving 3 bases of the junction unmatched. This CDR3 comprises 14 residues. DNA of the CDR3: TGTGCCAGCAGCTTGGGGACAGGGAACTATGGCTACACCTTC. It is translated as CASSLGTGNYGYTF.

This clone appeared a few times. V gene TRBV7-2 combines with J gene TRBJ1-2; D is perhaps TRBD1 (5 bases). This CDR3 has 11 amino acids. V lost 4 bases and J 8 bases, leaving 8 bases between the germline ends. Per the germline V gene, CDR1 is SGHTA and CDR2 is FQGNSA. The CDR3 spells CASSSTVGYTF. CDR3 nucleotide sequence: TGTGCCAGCAGCTCGACAGTCGGCTACACCTTC.

The genes are TRBV14 and TRBJ1-6; D call uncertain. Trimming left V 7 bases short and J 6 bases short, with 13 bases between. The length of the CDR3 is 14 residues. Germline V lookup: CDR1 SGHDN, CDR2 FVKESK. In DNA form, the CDR3 reads TGTGCCAGCATCCCGTGCAGTTCTAATTCACCCCTCCACTTT. This translates into CASIPCSSNSPLHF.

This chain joins TRBV3-1 (or the pseudogene TRBV3-2) and TRBJ2-5; TRBD1 agrees at 9 bases. The junction had 16 bases not matched to a gene; V was cut back by 11 bases and J by 3 bases. Germline-derived CDR1 and CDR2 are LGHDT and YNNKEL (reference sequence). This CDR3 region has 16 residues. CDR3 residues: CAVLQQGATDKETQYF. In DNA, the CDR3 is TGTGCCGTTCTCCAACAGGGGGCAACGGACAAAGAGACCCAGTACTTC.

This sequence joins TRBV12-3 or TRBV12-4 and TRBJ1-2; D may be TRBD1 (5 bases). Between the trimmed V and J ends, which lost 3 bases and 3 bases, there was a span of 8 bases. The CDR3 loop spans 13 amino acids. The CDR3 DNA follows: TGTGCCAGCAGTTTTAGGGGTTACTATGGCTACACCTTC. Translating it yields CASSFRGYYGYTF.

V and J are TRBV11-2 and TRBJ1-2; maybe TRBD1 (6 bases). The germline V gene has CDR1 SGHAT and CDR2 FQNNGV. The V gene lost 1 base and the J gene lost 5 bases, with 8 bases spanning the gap. The CDR3 loop spans 13 amino acids. In DNA, the CDR3 is TGTGCCAGCAGCTTAGCAGGGGAGTATGGCTACACCTTC. Translating it yields CASSLAGEYGYTF.

The V call is TRBV7-9, the J call TRBJ1-1; 10 nucleotides agree with TRBD1. The CDR3 is made up of 17 amino acids. Germline trimming cut 2 bases from V and 5 bases from J; bases unmatched to any gene: 11. Germline CDR1 reads SEHNR; CDR2 reads FQNEAQ (reference sequence). CDR3 in DNA: TGTGCCAGCAGCTTACCGGGACAGGGGAGGGTAGGGACTGAAGCTTTCTTT. Encoded protein: CASSLPGQGRVGTEAFF.

This sequence joins TRBV18 and TRBJ2-5; TRBD1 matches at 8 bases. Trimming removed 1 base from V and 2 bases from J; junction bases left unmatched: 3. Germline CDR1 is KGHSH and CDR2 is LQKENI. The CDR3 length is 15 residues. DNA of the CDR3: TGTGCCAGCTCACCACTCCAGGGGGCGCAAGAGACCCAGTACTTC. Translated: CASSPLQGAQETQYF.

This clone was found once. The rearrangement uses TRBV5-6 and TRBJ1-2; the D gene is possibly TRBD1 (5 bases). The CDR3 runs to 13 residues. Trimming shortened V by 4 bases and J by 8 bases, and 15 bases separated the two germline ends. Per germline, CDR1 SGHDT and CDR2 YYEEEE. The CDR3 here is CASSPQGLGGYTF. Here the CDR3 DNA reads TGTGCCAGCAGCCCCCAGGGCCTTGGAGGCTACACCTTC.

The chain recombines TRBV2 with TRBJ2-2, with 11 bases matching TRBD1. Germline V gene sequence: CDR1 SNHLY, CDR2 FYNNEI. The CDR3 extends over 15 amino acids. Trimming removed 7 bases from V and 4 bases from J; junction bases left unmatched: 5. CDR3 DNA: TGTGCCAGCAAGGACAGGGGGCCGTCCACCGGGGAGCTGTTTTTT. Its translation is CASKDRGPSTGELFF.

The rearrangement links TRBV27 to TRBJ1-4; D might be TRBD1 (5 bases). The CDR3 extends over 13 amino acids. The V end lost 6 bases, the J end lost 5 bases, and 10 bases lay between the germline ends. Germline V gives CDR1 MNHEY, CDR2 SMNVEV (reference sequence). The DNA of the CDR3 is TGTGCCAGCAGCAGACGGACAAATGAAAAACTGTTTTTT. As protein: CASSRRTNEKLFF.

V usage is TRBV19 and J usage is TRBJ2-3, with 8 nucleotides matching TRBD1. This CDR3 has 17 residues. CDR1 and CDR2 from the germline V gene are LNHDA and SQIVND (reference sequence). After removal of 1 base from V and 2 bases from J, the junction contained 8 bases not matched to a gene. CDR3 DNA: TGTGCCAGTAGTATAGGGGGCGGACAGGGCATCACAGATACGCAGTATTTT. Protein: CASSIGGGQGITDTQYF. The whole variable domain, filled in from reference TRBV19 and TRBJ2-3, reads DGGITQSPKYLFRKEGQNVTLSCEQNLNHDAMYWYRQDPGQGLRLIYYSQIVNDFQKGDIAEGYSVSREKKESFPLTVTSAQKNPTAFYLCASSIGGGQGITDTQYFGPGTRLTVL.

The V gene is TRBV7-2, the J gene TRBJ2-7; a weak D match, TRBD1 (6 bases). The CDR3 spans 13 residues. The germline CDR1 and CDR2 sequences are SGHTA and FQGNSA. V was trimmed by 5 bases and J by 8 bases, leaving 16 bases between them. The CDR3 DNA is TGTGCCAGCAGCACCCTGGCTAGGGGGAAGCAGTACTTC. Amino acids: CASSTLARGKQYF.

The rearrangement uses TRBV5-1 and TRBJ2-7, with 9 bases lining up with TRBD1. Germline values: CDR1 SGHRS, CDR2 YFSETQ. CDR3 length equals 16 residues. With V trimmed by 1 base and J by 2 bases, 7 bases remained unmatched. The DNA of the CDR3 is TGCGCCAGCAGCTTGTCTGCCGGGACAGGGACCTACGAGCAGTACTTC. As protein: CASSLSAGTGTYEQYF.

This chain uses TRBV7-8 with TRBJ2-7; the match to TRBD1 covers 8 bases. With 0 bases clipped from V and 1 base from J, the junction kept 14 bases outside the gene matches. Germline CDR1 is SGHVS and CDR2 is FQNEAQ. CDR3 length: 19 amino acids. The CDR3 sequence is CASSLARGRGRGMSYEQYF. In DNA, the CDR3 is TGTGCCAGCAGCTTAGCGCGGGGCAGGGGGCGCGGTATGTCCTACGAGCAGTACTTC. The whole variable domain, remainder taken from reference TRBV7-8 and TRBJ2-7, is GAGVSQSPRYKVAKRGQDVALRCDPISGHVSLFWYQQALGQGPEFLTYFQNEAQLDKSGLPSDRFFAERPEGSVSTLKIQRTQQEDSAVYLCASSLARGRGRGMSYEQYFGPGTRLTVT.

The V and J genes are TRBV19 and TRBJ1-2; D not certain. The CDR3 length is 16 residues. V was clipped by 4 bases and J by 0 bases, with 15 bases between them. Germline lookup yields CDR1 LNHDA and CDR2 SQIVND (reference sequence). The CDR3 DNA follows: TGTGCCAGTAGTAGCTCCCGGACTTACACTAACTATGGCTACACCTTC. Protein sequence: CASSSSRTYTNYGYTF.

The V and J genes are TRBV11-2 and TRBJ2-3; D perhaps matches TRBD1 (5 bases). V lost 1 base to trimming and J lost 4 bases, with 9 bases between them. Germline loops: CDR1 SGHAT, CDR2 FQNNGV. This CDR3 comprises 14 residues. This CDR3 reads CASSLGPTADTQYF. The DNA for the CDR3 is TGTGCCAGCAGCTTAGGGCCGACAGCAGATACGCAGTATTTT. Together with reference TRBV11-2 and TRBJ2-3, the CDR3 gives the full variable domain: EAGVAQSPRYKIIEKRQSVAFWCNPISGHATLYWYQQILGQGPKLLIQFQNNGVVDDSQLPKDRFSAERLKGVDSTLKIQPAKLEDSAVYLCASSLGPTADTQYFGPGTRLTVL.

The V gene is TRBV12-5, the J gene TRBJ2-7, with D possibly matching TRBD1 (6 bases). V was cut by 5 bases and J by 5 bases, with 16 bases left in between. Germline values: CDR1 LGHNT, CDR2 FRNRAP. The CDR3 loop spans 14 amino acids. The CDR3 DNA reads TGTGCTAGTGGTGCTGACAGGTTCAAGGACGAGCAGTACTTC. As protein: CASGADRFKDEQYF. The variable domain in full, with the rest retrieved from reference TRBV12-5 and TRBJ2-7, is DARVTQTPRHKVTEMGQEVTMRCQPILGHNTVFWYRQTMMQGLELLAYFRNRAPLDDSGMPKDRFSAEMPDATLATLKIQPSEPRDSAVYFCASGADRFKDEQYFGPGTRLTVT.

This sequence joins TRBV29-1 and TRBJ1-3, with 7 bases fitting TRBD1. Trimming removed 5 bases from V and 1 base from J; junction bases left unmatched: 2. In germline, CDR1 is SQVTM, CDR2 ANQGSEA. The CDR3 length is 13 residues. The DNA of the CDR3 is TGCAGCGTTTCGACAGGGTCTGGAAACACCATATATTTT. This codes for CSVSTGSGNTIYF.

The chain combines TRBV7-2 with TRBJ2-1; TRBD2 might be the D (6 bases). The germline V and J ends were trimmed by 5 bases and 10 bases, with 15 bases remaining between them. Germline CDR1 reads SGHTA; CDR2 reads FQGNSA. The CDR3 loop spans 13 amino acids. CDR3 residues: CASSPEEGREQFF. In DNA form, the CDR3 reads TGTGCCAGCAGCCCTGAGGAGGGTAGGGAGCAGTTCTTC.

In its sample, this clone was seen a few times. The chain recombines TRBV4-3 with TRBJ1-2; 7 nucleotides agree with TRBD1. The CDR3 covers 15 residues. Germline V gene sequence: CDR1 LGHNA, CDR2 YSLEER. V gave up 1 base and J gave up 2 bases; unmatched junction bases: 4. In DNA form, the CDR3 reads TGCGCCAGCAGCCAAGGGACAGGCGAAAACTATGGCTACACCTTC. Protein sequence: CASSQGTGENYGYTF.